This is a list of T cell receptor beta chains from one sample in a study of cytomegalovirus exposure and HLA in healthy donors. Data came from immunoSEQ multiplex PCR; TCRdb stores just in-frame clones and leaves some out. This sample has some 350,000 clones; around 90% occur once, and the top ten carry roughly 1.2%. Sequencing used PBMCs. The receptors originated from a woman in her thirties in good health and CMV-seropositive. The CDR3 runs from the conserved cysteine through the conserved F or W. The D gene is left open where the match is weak. Rows may omit the clone size; those that give it use once, few, many or a size class.

abundance | j_gene | v_gene | d_gene | CDR3aa | CDR3nt
NA | TRBJ1-1 | TRBV5-1 | NA | CASSSPTENTEAFF | TGCGCCAGCAGCTCGCCGACCGAGAACACTGAAGCTTTCTTT
once | TRBJ2-2 | TRBV27 | NA | CASSRFPGQGVTGELFF | TGTGCCAGCAGCCGTTTCCCGGGACAAGGAGTCACCGGGGAGCTGTTTTTT
NA | TRBJ1-2 | TRBV7-2 | NA | CASSSTPQAPDGYTF | TGTGCCAGCAGCTCCACACCACAGGCGCCTGATGGCTACACCTTC
NA | TRBJ2-5 | TRBV4-1 | NA | CASSQDSGYQETQYF | TGCGCCAGCAGCCAAGATAGTGGGTACCAAGAGACCCAGTACTTC
NA | TRBJ2-3 | TRBV25-1 | TRBD2 | CASSRLADSTDTQYF | TGTGCCAGCAGTCGACTAGCGGATAGCACAGATACGCAGTATTTT
NA | TRBJ1-2 | TRBV5-1 | TRBD1 | CASSIRTGTSNYGYTF | TGCGCCAGCAGCATACGGACAGGGACCTCTAACTATGGCTACACCTTC
NA | TRBJ2-5 | TRBV6-5 | NA | CASSYNRETQYF | TGTGCCAGCAGTTACAATAGAGAGACCCAGTACTTC
NA | TRBJ2-7 | TRBV4-2 | TRBD2 | CASSQATSGRFSNDEQYF | TGTGCCAGCAGCCAAGCGACTAGCGGGAGGTTCAGTAACGACGAGCAGTACTTC
NA | TRBJ2-1 | TRBV27 | TRBD2 | CASSLVRGGASNEQFF | TGTGCCAGCAGTTTGGTTCGCGGGGGGGCGAGTAATGAGCAGTTCTTC
NA | TRBJ1-5 | TRBV28 | NA | CASSLLGRGGNQPQHF | TGTGCCAGCAGTTTATTGGGGAGGGGCGGCAATCAGCCCCAGCATTTT
once | TRBJ2-3 | TRBV7-2 | NA | CASSLEVGTKDTQYF | TGTGCCAGCAGCTTAGAGGTCGGGACCAAGGATACGCAGTATTTT
once | TRBJ1-5 | TRBV6-4 | TRBD1 | CASRTGDGDQPQHF | TGTGCCAGCAGGACAGGGGATGGGGATCAGCCCCAGCATTTT
NA | TRBJ2-1 | TRBV27 | TRBD2 | CASSLSLGLAGGIF | TGTGCCAGCAGTTTATCCTTAGGACTAGCGGGGGGGATCTTC
NA | TRBJ2-7 | TRBV13 | NA | CASSRGLDQGRQYF | TGTGCCAGCAGCAGGGGCCTAGACCAGGGGAGGCAGTACTTC
once | TRBJ2-3 | TRBV4-1 | TRBD2 | CATGWTSGTTDTQYF | TGCGCCACCGGTTGGACTAGCGGGACCACAGATACGCAGTATTTT
NA | TRBJ2-7 | TRBV15 | NA | CATSRDFQGYEQYF | TGTGCCACCAGCAGAGACTTTCAGGGCTACGAGCAGTACTTC
once | TRBJ1-2 | TRBV27 | NA | CASSFSTGHGYTF | TGTGCCAGCAGTTTTAGCACAGGGCATGGCTACACCTTC
NA | TRBJ2-5 | TRBV27 | TRBD2 | CASSGGGQETQYF | TGTGCCAGCAGTGGGGGGGGCCAAGAGACCCAGTACTTC
NA | TRBJ2-1 | TRBV2 | TRBD2 | CASRQVAGVANEQFF | TGTGCCAGCCGACAAGTGGCGGGAGTGGCGAATGAGCAGTTCTTC
NA | TRBJ1-1 | TRBV4-3 | NA | CASSLQRATEAFF | TGCGCCAGCAGCCTACAGAGGGCCACTGAAGCTTTCTTT
NA | TRBJ1-1 | TRBV18 | NA | CASSPSMNTEAFF | TGTGCCAGCTCACCTTCCATGAACACTGAAGCTTTCTTT
NA | TRBJ2-5 | TRBV7-3 | NA | CASSLRPGLKETQYF | TGTGCCAGCAGCCTGAGGCCGGGACTTAAAGAGACCCAGTACTTC
NA | TRBJ2-2 | TRBV6-1 | TRBD2 | CASSELAGDTGELFF | TGTGCCAGCAGTGAACTAGCGGGGGACACCGGGGAGCTGTTTTTT
once | TRBJ2-7 | TRBV27 | NA | CASTTSSYEQYF | TGTGCCAGCACGACTAGCTCCTACGAGCAGTACTTC
NA | TRBJ2-1 | TRBV6-6 | TRBD2 | CASSETSLAEQFF | TGTGCCAGCAGCGAGACTAGCCTGGCTGAGCAGTTCTTC
NA | TRBJ2-2 | TRBV11-2 | NA | CASSLTGELFF | TGTGCCAGCAGCCTTACCGGGGAGCTGTTTTTT
NA | TRBJ2-7 | TRBV2 | TRBD2 | CASSYAAGGYEQYF | TGTGCCAGCAGTTATGCAGCGGGGGGGTACGAGCAGTACTTC
NA | TRBJ2-3 | TRBV6-5 | TRBD2 | CASSYRAGGPDTQYF | TGTGCCAGCAGTTACCGTGCGGGAGGGCCAGATACGCAGTATTTT
NA | TRBJ1-3 | TRBV6-1 | TRBD1 | CASNAQGAGNTIYF | TGTGCCAGCAACGCACAGGGGGCTGGAAACACCATATATTTT
NA | TRBJ2-3 | TRBV7-3 | NA | CASSSIGGGTDTQYF | TGTGCCAGCAGCTCCATTGGCGGGGGCACAGATACGCAGTATTTT
NA | TRBJ2-1 | TRBV5-1 | NA | CASTVGSDEQFF | TGCGCCAGCACCGTAGGGAGCGATGAGCAGTTCTTC
NA | TRBJ2-5 | TRBV27 | NA | CASRSGETQYF | TGTGCCAGCAGATCCGGAGAGACCCAGTACTTC
NA | TRBJ2-7 | TRBV6-4 | TRBD1 | CASSAAAGGGYEQYF | TGTGCCAGCAGTGCCGCGGCAGGGGGCGGATACGAGCAGTACTTC